Presented here are 8 T cell receptor beta chains from one specimen sequenced in a study of T cells after somatic rescue of genetic block. TCRdb's copy holds only in-frame clones and misses some; the assay was immunoSEQ multiplex PCR. Among roughly 67,000 clones listed, under 95% were seen once. The sequenced material came from peripheral blood mononuclear cells (PBMCs). Every receptor here comes from a man in his forties.

As regards this clone: A junction boundary mismatches the germline segment, possibly from a read error. V and J are TRBV7-7 and TRBJ2-5; 7 nucleotides agree with TRBD2. This CDR3 is built from 15 residues. Germline V CDR1 and CDR2: SSHAT, FNYEAQ (reference sequence). The CDR3 loop reads CASSLGLVSKETQYF. The CDR3 region has the DNA TGTGCTAGCAGCTTAGGACTAGTTTCGAAGGAGACCCAGTACTTC.

This clone appeared a single time. The rearrangement joins TRBV4-1 to TRBJ2-3, with D possibly matching TRBD2 (6 bases). V lost 3 bases and J 2 bases, leaving 15 bases between the germline ends. Germline CDR1 MGHRA, CDR2 YSYEKL. The CDR3 runs 16 residues. CDR3: CASSQQSGGNTDTQYF. CDR3 coding DNA: TGCGCCAGCAGCCAGCAAAGTGGGGGGAACACAGATACGCAGTATTTT.

This clone showed up just once. The chain is built from TRBV27 and TRBJ1-1, with unresolved D. V lost 3 bases and J 0 bases, leaving 23 bases between the germline ends. The CDR3 contains 19 residues. Germline assignment: CDR1 MNHEY and CDR2 SMNVEV (reference sequence). CDR3 sequence: CASSFRGIYSPQMNTEAFF. The DNA of the CDR3 is TGTGCCAGCAGTTTTCGGGGTATCTATTCCCCTCAGATGAACACTGAAGCTTTCTTT.

The rearrangement uses TRBV28 and TRBJ2-5, with D unclear. The CDR3 contains 15 residues. Trimming shortened V by 1 base and J by 5 bases, and 14 bases separated the two germline ends. CDR1 is MDHEN, CDR2 SYDVKM, per germline. The chain's CDR3 is CASSLSYPRLETQYF. CDR3 coding DNA: TGTGCCAGCAGTTTATCCTACCCTCGGCTCGAGACCCAGTACTTC. Based on the CDR3 plus reference TRBV28 and TRBJ2-5, the full variable domain is DVKVTQSSRYLVKRTGEKVFLECVQDMDHENMFWYRQDPGLGLRLIYFSYDVKMKEKGDIPEGYSVSREKKERFSLILESASTNQTSMYLCASSLSYPRLETQYFGPGTRLLVL.

This chain connects TRBV14 to TRBJ2-7; 8 bases agree with TRBD2. With 3 bases clipped from V and 2 bases from J, the junction kept 9 bases outside the gene matches. CDR3 size: 16 residues. Germline V gene data show CDR1 as SGHDN and CDR2 as FVKESK. This CDR3 reads CASSHLSSREAYEQYF. The CDR3 bases are TGTGCCAGCAGCCACCTCTCGTCGCGGGAGGCCTACGAGCAGTACTTC.

The CDR3 protein is CAVRNLAGAAGELFF. Here the CDR3 DNA reads TGTGCCGTCAGGAACCTAGCGGGGGCGGCCGGGGAGCTGTTTTTT. This rearrangement joins TRBV2 to TRBJ2-2; 10 bases align to TRBD2. Per germline, CDR1 SNHLY and CDR2 FYNNEI. The CDR3 totals 15 residues. J gave up 6 bases and V 11 bases, and 12 bases lay outside the gene matches.

Notes on this clone: Other DNA variants within this sample encode the same CDR3. The chain employs TRBV11-2 and TRBJ1-5, with D unclear. The V and J ends lost 1 base and 0 bases respectively, with 4 bases between them. The V gene's germline CDR1 is SGHAT and CDR2 FQNNGV. This CDR3 spans 14 amino acids. DNA for the CDR3: TGTGCCAGCAGCTTAGGTTATAGCAATCAGCCCCAGCATTTT. Protein sequence: CASSLGYSNQPQHF.

This clone has just a few counts. CDR3 amino acids: CASSPLRGYTGELFF. CDR3 DNA: TGTGCCAGCAGCCCCCTCCGGGGGTACACCGGGGAGCTGTTTTTT. The chain is built from TRBV7-9 and TRBJ2-2, with a possible D match to TRBD2 (6 bases). Germline loops: CDR1 SEHNR, CDR2 FQNEAQ (reference sequence). Trimming stripped 5 bases from V and 3 bases from J, with 13 bases between. The CDR3 contains 15 residues.